The 4 T cell receptor beta chains presented below share a single source sample, sequenced in a study of T cell responses to AZD1222 COVID-19 vaccine. The method was immunoSEQ multiplex PCR; TCRdb's version includes in-frame clones alone and lacks a portion of them. The repertoire holds roughly 100,000 clones, with 88% as singletons. The sequences come from peripheral blood, collected on day 0 of AZD1222 vaccination. The receptor set was obtained from an adult in good health.

The rearrangement uses TRBV5-3 and TRBJ1-2; D is undetermined. TRBV5-3 is placed among ORFs of uncertain function. V was clipped by 4 bases and J by 4 bases, with 26 bases between them. The length of the CDR3 is 18 residues. In DNA, the CDR3 is TGTGCCAGAAGCCCACCTTTTGAGGCGGCGGCCTCTCTCTATGGCTACACCTTC. Encoded protein: CARSPPFEAAASLYGYTF.

This clone came up a few times. This sequence joins TRBV19 and TRBJ1-2; maybe TRBD1 (6 bases). The CDR3 runs 14 residues. V gave up 5 bases and J gave up 7 bases, with 17 bases separating them. Germline values: CDR1 LNHDA, CDR2 SQIVND (reference sequence). The CDR3 region is CASSLNRDNGGYTF. In DNA form, the CDR3 reads TGTGCCAGTAGTCTCAACCGGGACAACGGTGGCTACACCTTC.

The chain joins TRBV4-1 to TRBJ2-2, with D possibly TRBD1 on 5 matching bases. Trimming shortened V by 2 bases and J by 3 bases, and 16 bases separated the two germline ends. This CDR3 has 17 amino acids. Germline V gives CDR1 MGHRA, CDR2 YSYEKL. In nucleotides, the CDR3 is TGCGCCAGCAGCCAACCTGGCAGGCAGGGATACACCGGGGAGCTGTTTTTT. Its translation is CASSQPGRQGYTGELFF.

The gene calls are TRBV27 and TRBJ1-6; tentative D call: TRBD1 (5 bases). CDR1 is MNHEY, CDR2 SMNVEV, per germline (reference sequence). V lost 0 bases, J lost 10 bases, and 7 bases lay in between. CDR3 length: 13 residues. The CDR3 loop is CASSLSRGSPLHF. CDR3 nucleotide sequence: TGTGCCAGCAGTTTATCGAGGGGCTCACCCCTCCACTTT.